This T cell receptor (beta chain) was captured by sequencing in a study of cytomegalovirus exposure and HLA in healthy donors. On the study more broadly: The early release's HLA-typed donors yielded roughly 85 million unique TCRs. Membership in the Caucasian-associated ancestry cluster was found for 81% of approximately 380 genotyped donors.

The PCR contained 60 Vbeta and 13 Jbeta primers. Assay: immunoSEQ multiplex PCR; the TCRdb copy retains only in-frame clones and omits some. The sample records about 150,000 clones, almost 85% being singletons. CDR1 is SSHAT, CDR2 FNYEAQ, per germline (reference sequence). The CDR3 consists of 15 residues. On this clone: What it recognizes is unknown. One junction end does not reproduce the germline sequence, and a read error may be involved.

Study-level findings and limits: Accurate prediction of HLA-A and HLA-B alleles (for most subjects) was reportedly achieved from TCR beta sequences.

The receptor was derived from a girl aged 10 to 17 in good health and CMV-seropositive. Sequences were obtained from PBMCs. The chain uses TRBV7-7 and TRBJ2-2; 8 bases align to TRBD1. This CDR3 reads CASTQRTGSTGELFF. The CDR3 DNA reads as TGTGCTAGCACCCAGCGGACAGGGAGCACCGGGGAGCTGTTTTTT.